In this sample, the clone carrying this TCR beta chain turned up many times. Antigen unknown. V lost 2 bases and J lost 3, with 9 bases in between. In germline, CDR1 is SGHDT, CDR2 YYEEEE. The CDR3 runs to 14 residues. The sample comes from a study of spatial heterogeneity in lung cancer. The wider study: Consistently, beta-chain sequences turned up in larger numbers than alpha-chain sequences did.

Study conclusions and caveats: Blood contained ubiquitous expanded tumor TCRs more at resection than at follow-up.

TCRdb processed the 5' RACE reads anew with MiXCR; each CDR3 protein has one entry. This sample has approximately 110,000 distinct CDR3 sequences, with approximately 11% found just once. The time point: blood at routine non-recurrence follow-up after resection. Tumor, nontumor lung or frozen PBMC supplied whole RNA, sequenced without sorting. This sequence originates from a female donor with early-stage non-small cell lung cancer. The chain employs TRBV5-6 and TRBJ1-3; D may be TRBD1 (6 bases). The specimen comprised PBMCs, sampled at follow-up. The CDR3 loop is CASSFGGLGNTIYF. DNA of the CDR3: TGTGCCAGCAGCTTTGGGGGGCTTGGAAACACCATATATTTT.